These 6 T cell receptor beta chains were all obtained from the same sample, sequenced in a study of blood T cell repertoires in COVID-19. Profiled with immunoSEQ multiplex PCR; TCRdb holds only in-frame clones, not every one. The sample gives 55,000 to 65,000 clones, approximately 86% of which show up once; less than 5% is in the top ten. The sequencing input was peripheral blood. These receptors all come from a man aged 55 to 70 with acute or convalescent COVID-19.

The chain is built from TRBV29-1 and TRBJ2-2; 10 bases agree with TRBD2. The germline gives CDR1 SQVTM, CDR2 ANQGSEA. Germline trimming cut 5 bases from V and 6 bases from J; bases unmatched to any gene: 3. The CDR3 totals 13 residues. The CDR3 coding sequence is TGCAGCGTTTCTAGCGGGAGCGCCGGGGAGCTGTTTTTT. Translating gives CSVSSGSAGELFF.

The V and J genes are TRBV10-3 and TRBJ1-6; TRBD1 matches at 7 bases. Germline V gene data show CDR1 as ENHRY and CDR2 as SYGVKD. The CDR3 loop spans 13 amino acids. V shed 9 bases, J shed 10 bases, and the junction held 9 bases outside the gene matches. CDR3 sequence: CAIRDSELSPLHF. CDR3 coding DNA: TGTGCCATTCGGGACAGCGAACTCTCACCCCTCCACTTT.

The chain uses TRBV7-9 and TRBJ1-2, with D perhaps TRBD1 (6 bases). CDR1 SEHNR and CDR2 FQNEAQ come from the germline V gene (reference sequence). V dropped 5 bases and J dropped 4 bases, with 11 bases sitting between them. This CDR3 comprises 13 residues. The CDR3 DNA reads TGTGCCAGCAGCAAAGACAGGTCCTATGGCTACACCTTC. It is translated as CASSKDRSYGYTF.

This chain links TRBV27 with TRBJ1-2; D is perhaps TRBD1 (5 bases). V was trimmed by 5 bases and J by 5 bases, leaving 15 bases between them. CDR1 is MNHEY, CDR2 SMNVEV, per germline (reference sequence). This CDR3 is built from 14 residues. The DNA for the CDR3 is TGTGCCAGCAGTGGGGCAGACCAACTTTATGGCTACACCTTC. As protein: CASSGADQLYGYTF.

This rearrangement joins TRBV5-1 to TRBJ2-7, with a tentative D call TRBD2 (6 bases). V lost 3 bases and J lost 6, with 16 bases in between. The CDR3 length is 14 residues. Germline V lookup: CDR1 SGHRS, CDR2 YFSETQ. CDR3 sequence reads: CASSSGTGAFEQYF. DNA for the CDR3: TGCGCCAGCAGCTCCGGGACTGGCGCCTTCGAGCAGTACTTC.

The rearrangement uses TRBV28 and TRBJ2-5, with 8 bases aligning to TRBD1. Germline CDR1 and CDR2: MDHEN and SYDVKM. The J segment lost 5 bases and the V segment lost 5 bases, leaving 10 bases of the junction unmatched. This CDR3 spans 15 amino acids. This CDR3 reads CASSRTRTGWETQYF. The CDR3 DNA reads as TGTGCCAGCAGTCGGACCCGGACAGGGTGGGAGACCCAGTACTTC.